This T cell receptor (beta chain) was sequenced in a study of blood T cell repertoires in COVID-19. Study at large: Material from acute and convalescent COVID-19 was sourced from the United States, Italy and Spain. T cells, B-cell-depleted T cells, or PBMCs supplied cDNA or gDNA.

The CDR3 covers 14 residues. The V gene end was trimmed by 7 bases and the J gene end by 6 bases; junction bases not matched to a gene: 9. TCRdb's copy holds only in-frame clones and misses some; the assay was immunoSEQ multiplex PCR. Among 150,000 or so clones listed, 92% were seen once. The clonotype comes from a man between 25 and 39 years old with COVID-19, enrolled during active disease. The sequenced material came from peripheral blood. This chain links TRBV6-7 with TRBJ1-2; 9 bases fit TRBD1. TRBV6-7 qualifies as an ORF whose function is uncertain. The CDR3 DNA follows: TGTGCCAGCACACATGGGGACAGGGAAGATGGCTACACCTTC. Translating it yields CASTHGDREDGYTF.